The clone carrying this TCR beta chain was counted ten times or more. Antigen unknown. For TCR beta, libraries came from iRepertoire HTBI primers and Arm-PCR of CDR3 regions. Authors' methods: Identification yielded some 60 TRBV and roughly 14 TRBJ segments across samples. TCRdb used MiXCR to reprocess the multiplex PCR reads, holding one entry per CDR3 protein. It is TCRdb's table, rather than the study itself, that gives the V and J calls and clone size. This sample yields around 400,000 distinct CDR3 sequences, of which 15% to 19% are seen a single time; about 20% belongs to the top ten. Noted time point: newly diagnosed GD, antithyroid drugs for less than 3 months. The authors made the TCR library using RNA they extracted from PBMCs. Diagnosis followed American Thyroid Association guidelines for Graves' disease. Staff took approximately 9.9 milliliters of peripheral blood and put it into EDTA tubes.

The data were obtained in a study of regulatory T cells in long-lasting Graves disease. This CDR3 has 14 amino acids. The V gene's germline CDR1 is SGHRS and CDR2 YFSETQ. V was clipped by 4 bases and J by 2 bases, with 12 bases between them. Study-wide results and limits: Segments TRBV28, TRBJ1-2 and TRBJ2-5 showed preferential usage in persistent disease.

The gene calls are TRBV5-1 and TRBJ2-5; D call uncertain. The clonotype originates from a female donor with Graves disease. Source: peripheral blood mononuclear cells (PBMCs), taken at new diagnosis, from a patient treated with antithyroid drugs. CDR3 amino acids: CASSPMTLQETQYF. CDR3 coding DNA: TGCGCCAGCAGCCCAATGACTCTACAAGAGACCCAGTACTTC.